These 25 T cell receptor beta chains originate from one sample sequenced in a study of glioma-infiltrating T cells. The iRepertoire nested amplicon-rescue multiplex PCR amplified TCR alpha and beta CDR3s from RNA. TCRdb reprocessed the multiplex PCR reads with MiXCR, giving one entry per CDR3 protein. Of about 190,000 distinct CDR3 sequences in the sample, around 30% were seen once. Material: glioma tissue, nonneoplastic brain tissue, or PBMCs (not recorded which). The origin of the receptors is a human donor with low-grade glioma or glioblastoma, undergoing nonglioma brain surgery, or in good health (not recorded which).

This chain uses TRBV4-1 with TRBJ2-1, with D perhaps TRBD2 (6 bases). The J call is uncertain, as TRBJ2-7 better fits the DNA end. This CDR3 has 15 residues. Germline-derived CDR1 and CDR2 are MGHRA and YSYEKL. The CDR3 here is CASSQQEAGGYEQYF. The CDR3 bases are TGCGCCAGCAGCCAGCAGGAAGCGGGCGGTTACGAGCAGTACTTC.

This clonotype was picked up a small number of times. The genes are TRBV19 and TRBJ2-3; D unclear. V lost 3 bases and J 1 base, leaving 11 bases between the germline ends. This CDR3 contains 15 residues. CDR1 and CDR2 from the germline V gene are LNHDA and SQIVND (reference sequence). The CDR3 nucleotides read TGTGCCAGTAGTATGCGAGTACGAGGCACAGATACGCAGTATTTT. The encoded protein is CASSMRVRGTDTQYF.

This clonotype was counted many times. The rearrangement joins TRBV28 to TRBJ1-2, with D possibly being TRBD1 (6 bases). Germline V CDR1 and CDR2: MDHEN, SYDVKM. This CDR3 contains 12 residues. Between the trimmed V and J ends, which lost 7 bases and 4 bases, there was a span of 10 bases. CDR3 amino acids: CASIGGVYGYTF. For the CDR3, the DNA is TGTGCCAGCATCGGGGGCGTCTATGGCTACACCTTC.

This chain uses TRBV12-3 or TRBV12-4 with TRBJ2-7; TRBD2 matches at 13 bases. This CDR3 has 15 amino acids. V lost 5 bases to trimming and J lost 0 bases; unmatched junction nucleotides: 1. The CDR3 DNA is TGTGCCAGCAGTCGGACTAGCGGGAGCTCCTACGAGCAGTACTTC. It translates to CASSRTSGSSYEQYF.

The chain couples TRBV4-2 to TRBJ2-3; D possibly corresponds to TRBD2 (5 bases). The CDR3 runs 14 residues. The germline V and J ends were trimmed by 5 bases and 6 bases, with 15 bases remaining between them. Germline loops: CDR1 LGHNA, CDR2 YNFKEQ. The CDR3, as DNA: TGTGCCAGCAGCGAAGGAGGTCAAGTGGATACGCAGTATTTT. Protein product: CASSEGGQVDTQYF.

This clonotype appeared many times. The rearrangement uses TRBV4-2 and TRBJ2-3, with D perhaps matching TRBD2 (6 bases). This CDR3 has 16 amino acids. CDR1 LGHNA and CDR2 YNFKEQ come from the germline V gene. Trimming removed 0 bases from V and 4 bases from J, with 14 bases in between. CDR3: CASSQDPPGVPDTQYF. In DNA, the CDR3 is TGTGCCAGCAGCCAAGATCCTCCGGGAGTGCCAGATACGCAGTATTTT.

In this sample, this clonotype turned up many times. V is TRBV20-1 and J is TRBJ2-2; D remains ambiguous. Germline V lookup: CDR1 DFQATT, CDR2 SNEGSKA (reference sequence). Trimming shortened V by 0 bases and J by 4 bases, and 6 bases separated the two germline ends. The CDR3 totals 13 residues. The CDR3 nucleotides read TGCAGTGCTAGAGATCTAAGCACCGGGGAGCTGTTTTTT. This sequence encodes CSARDLSTGELFF.

This clonotype was observed a single time. The J gene is TRBJ2-3, the V gene TRBV27; D gene unclear. Between the trimmed V and J ends, which lost 6 bases and 0 bases, there was a span of 13 bases. The CDR3 loop spans 15 amino acids. Germline V gene sequence: CDR1 MNHEY, CDR2 SMNVEV (reference sequence). The CDR3 region is CASSELGGSTDTQYF. CDR3 in DNA: TGTGCCAGCAGCGAATTAGGCGGAAGCACAGATACGCAGTATTTT.

This clonotype was counted between two and nine times. The chain joins TRBV11-2 to TRBJ2-7; TRBD2 aligns across 10 bases. The length of the CDR3 is 14 residues. The ends lost 3 bases at V and 6 bases at J; junction bases unmatched: 5. Germline V CDR1 and CDR2: SGHAT, FQNNGV. In DNA, the CDR3 is TGTGCCAGCAGCTTTATAACTAGCGGGGCCGAGCAGTACTTC. It is translated as CASSFITSGAEQYF.

The chain employs TRBV6-6 and TRBJ2-5; 10 bases agree with TRBD2. The CDR3 covers 15 residues. Trimming took 6 bases from V and 0 from J; bases not matched to a gene: 4. Per germline, CDR1 MNHNY and CDR2 SVGAGI (reference sequence). CDR3 region: CASRGSGRYQETQYF. DNA for the CDR3: TGTGCCAGCAGAGGTAGCGGGAGGTACCAAGAGACCCAGTACTTC.

The chain has TRBV5-1 and TRBJ1-1; 7 bases map to TRBD1. Germline CDR1 is SGHRS and CDR2 is YFSETQ. The CDR3 runs to 15 residues. The V segment lost 4 bases and the J segment 0 bases; nucleotides outside the gene matches: 6. The CDR3 reads CASSPGQALNTEAFF. CDR3 nucleotides: TGCGCCAGCAGCCCAGGACAGGCTTTGAACACTGAAGCTTTCTTT.

To note about this clonotype: One base away lies a much larger clone, so this may be a sequencing read error. The V gene is TRBV5-4, the J gene TRBJ2-1, with D unclear. Trimming took off 0 bases at V and 15 bases at J, with 13 bases between the two ends. From germline, CDR1 is SGHNT and CDR2 YYREEE (reference sequence). This CDR3 comprises 12 residues. CDR3 bases: TGTGCCAGCAGCTTGGGCGACGGAGCCTGGTTCTTC. It specifies CASSLGDGAWFF.

This clonotype was counted a few times. This chain links TRBV11-2 with TRBJ2-7; D remains unclear. In germline, CDR1 is SGHAT, CDR2 FQNNGV. This CDR3 has 11 residues. Between the trimmed V and J ends, which lost 4 bases and 5 bases, there was a span of 6 bases. The CDR3 sequence is CASSSSNEQYF. CDR3 DNA: TGTGCCAGCAGCTCGTCGAACGAGCAGTACTTC.

Concerning this clonotype: A junction boundary mismatches the germline segment, possibly from a read error. The chain joins TRBV14 to TRBJ2-3; weak D call: TRBD2 (5 bases). Germline CDR1 reads SGHDN; CDR2 reads FVKESK. CDR3 length: 16 residues. The CDR3: CARSQVAGISTDTQYF. As DNA, the CDR3 is TGTGCCCGCAGCCAAGTCGCCGGGATTAGCACAGATACGCAATATTTT.

About this clonotype: A clone one base away is much larger, so this may be a read error. The rearrangement uses TRBV7-2 and TRBJ1-2; D is unresolved. Germline V CDR1 and CDR2: SGHTA, FQGNSA. The ends were cut back, 5 bases at V and 6 bases at J, with 19 bases in the middle. The CDR3 sequence is 15 residues long. CDR3 region: CASSPTTELDHGYTF. CDR3 in DNA: TGTGCCAGCAGCCCGACAACAGAGTTGGACCATGGCTACACCTTC.

Details on this clonotype: This clone may be a read error of a much larger clone one base away. The chain is built from TRBV12-5 and TRBJ2-3; D might be TRBD2 (6 bases). This CDR3 has 15 amino acids. Germline CDR1 LGHNT, CDR2 FRNRAP. Trimming left V 2 bases short and J 3 bases short, with 12 bases between. CDR3 region: CASGLKGGRTDTQYF. The CDR3, as DNA: TGTGCTAGTGGTTTGAAGGGAGGTAGGACAGATACGCAGTATTTT. The full variable domain, in which reference TRBV12-5 and TRBJ2-3 provide the parts outside the CDR3, is DARVTQTPRHKVTEMGQEVTMRCQPILGHNTVFWYRQTMMQGLELLAYFRNRAPLDDSGMPKDRFSAEMPDATLATLKIQPSEPRDSAVYFCASGLKGGRTDTQYFGPGTRLTVL.

There are many counts of this clonotype. The rearrangement joins TRBV10-3 to TRBJ1-1; D is ambiguous. With 6 bases removed from V and 2 bases from J, the gap between germline ends came to 10 bases. This CDR3 spans 13 amino acids. CDR1 ENHRY and CDR2 SYGVKD come from the germline V gene. The CDR3 DNA follows: TGTGCCATCAGGATAACAGATAACACTGAAGCTTTCTTT. The encoded protein is CAIRITDNTEAFF.

The rearrangement uses TRBV29-1 and TRBJ2-1; 9 positions agree with TRBD1. Germline-derived CDR1 and CDR2 are SQVTM and ANQGSEA. The CDR3 covers 16 residues. V shed 0 bases, J shed 4 bases, and the junction held 7 bases outside the gene matches. The DNA of the CDR3 is TGCAGCGTTGAAGAAGGGACAGGGCAGGTATACAATGAGCAGTTCTTC. This encodes CSVEEGTGQVYNEQFF.

This clonotype was detected a few times. The chain is built from TRBV9 and TRBJ2-1, with D maybe TRBD2 (5 bases). Germline-derived CDR1 and CDR2 are SGDLS and YYNGEE. The CDR3 is 13 amino acids. Trimming took off 1 base at V and 4 bases at J, with 6 bases between the two ends. CDR3 in DNA: TGTGCCAGCAGCGTATTAGCGTACAATGAGCAGTTCTTC. As protein: CASSVLAYNEQFF.

This clonotype was recorded many times. V usage is TRBV19 and J usage is TRBJ2-2, with D possibly matching TRBD2 (6 bases). CDR3 length: 14 amino acids. Germline V CDR1 and CDR2: LNHDA, SQIVND (reference sequence). Trimming cost V 5 bases and J 6 bases, with 13 bases left between them. The CDR3 loop is CASSPGGGPGELFF. DNA of the CDR3: TGTGCCAGTAGTCCCGGGGGTGGCCCCGGGGAGCTGTTTTTT.

A note on this clonotype: A read error is possible here, since a much larger clone lies one base away. The DNA of the CDR3 is TGCAGCGAGGGGACTAGCTACAATGAGGAGTTCTTC. Its translation is CSEGTSYNEEFF. The chain carries TRBV29-1 and TRBJ2-1; 9 bases line up with TRBD2. This CDR3 is built from 12 residues. Germline lookup yields CDR1 SQVTM and CDR2 ANQGSEA.

This clonotype was counted many times. The chain recombines TRBV28 with TRBJ2-1, with 13 nucleotides matching TRBD2. Looked up from germline, CDR1 is MDHEN and CDR2 is SYDVKM. Germline trimming cut 4 bases from V and 0 bases from J; bases unmatched to any gene: 9. The CDR3 loop spans 19 amino acids. The chain's CDR3 is CASSSLTSGRPSSYNEQFF. CDR3 nucleotides: TGTGCCAGCAGTTCCTTGACTAGCGGGAGGCCGAGCTCCTACAATGAGCAGTTCTTC.

This clonotype was counted only a few times. The chain uses TRBV18 and TRBJ2-1; possible D gene TRBD1, 6 bases. The germline V and J ends were trimmed by 0 bases and 8 bases, with 14 bases remaining between them. Germline V CDR1 and CDR2: KGHSH, LQKENI. This CDR3 has 15 residues. The chain's CDR3 is CASSPPGHQGYEQFF. CDR3 DNA sequence: TGTGCCAGCTCACCACCCGGCCACCAGGGGTATGAGCAGTTCTTC.

This clonotype has only a few counts. The V and J genes are TRBV18 and TRBJ2-5; D gene unclear. The CDR3 has 15 amino acids. The ends were cut back, 1 base at V and 3 bases at J, with 12 bases in the middle. The germline V gene has CDR1 KGHSH and CDR2 LQKENI. The CDR3 coding sequence is TGTGCCAGCTCACCACTCGCGGCCCCGGAAGAGACCCAGTACTTC. This codes for CASSPLAAPEETQYF.

With respect to this clonotype: The junction does not match germline at one end; this may be a read error. The rearrangement joins TRBV12-3 or TRBV12-4 to TRBJ1-5, with 12 bases lining up with TRBD1. The CDR3 loop spans 15 amino acids. CDR3 nucleotides: TGTGCCAGAAGTTTCCGGGACAGGGGGCCACAGCCCCAGCATTTT. Translation: CARSFRDRGPQPQHF.